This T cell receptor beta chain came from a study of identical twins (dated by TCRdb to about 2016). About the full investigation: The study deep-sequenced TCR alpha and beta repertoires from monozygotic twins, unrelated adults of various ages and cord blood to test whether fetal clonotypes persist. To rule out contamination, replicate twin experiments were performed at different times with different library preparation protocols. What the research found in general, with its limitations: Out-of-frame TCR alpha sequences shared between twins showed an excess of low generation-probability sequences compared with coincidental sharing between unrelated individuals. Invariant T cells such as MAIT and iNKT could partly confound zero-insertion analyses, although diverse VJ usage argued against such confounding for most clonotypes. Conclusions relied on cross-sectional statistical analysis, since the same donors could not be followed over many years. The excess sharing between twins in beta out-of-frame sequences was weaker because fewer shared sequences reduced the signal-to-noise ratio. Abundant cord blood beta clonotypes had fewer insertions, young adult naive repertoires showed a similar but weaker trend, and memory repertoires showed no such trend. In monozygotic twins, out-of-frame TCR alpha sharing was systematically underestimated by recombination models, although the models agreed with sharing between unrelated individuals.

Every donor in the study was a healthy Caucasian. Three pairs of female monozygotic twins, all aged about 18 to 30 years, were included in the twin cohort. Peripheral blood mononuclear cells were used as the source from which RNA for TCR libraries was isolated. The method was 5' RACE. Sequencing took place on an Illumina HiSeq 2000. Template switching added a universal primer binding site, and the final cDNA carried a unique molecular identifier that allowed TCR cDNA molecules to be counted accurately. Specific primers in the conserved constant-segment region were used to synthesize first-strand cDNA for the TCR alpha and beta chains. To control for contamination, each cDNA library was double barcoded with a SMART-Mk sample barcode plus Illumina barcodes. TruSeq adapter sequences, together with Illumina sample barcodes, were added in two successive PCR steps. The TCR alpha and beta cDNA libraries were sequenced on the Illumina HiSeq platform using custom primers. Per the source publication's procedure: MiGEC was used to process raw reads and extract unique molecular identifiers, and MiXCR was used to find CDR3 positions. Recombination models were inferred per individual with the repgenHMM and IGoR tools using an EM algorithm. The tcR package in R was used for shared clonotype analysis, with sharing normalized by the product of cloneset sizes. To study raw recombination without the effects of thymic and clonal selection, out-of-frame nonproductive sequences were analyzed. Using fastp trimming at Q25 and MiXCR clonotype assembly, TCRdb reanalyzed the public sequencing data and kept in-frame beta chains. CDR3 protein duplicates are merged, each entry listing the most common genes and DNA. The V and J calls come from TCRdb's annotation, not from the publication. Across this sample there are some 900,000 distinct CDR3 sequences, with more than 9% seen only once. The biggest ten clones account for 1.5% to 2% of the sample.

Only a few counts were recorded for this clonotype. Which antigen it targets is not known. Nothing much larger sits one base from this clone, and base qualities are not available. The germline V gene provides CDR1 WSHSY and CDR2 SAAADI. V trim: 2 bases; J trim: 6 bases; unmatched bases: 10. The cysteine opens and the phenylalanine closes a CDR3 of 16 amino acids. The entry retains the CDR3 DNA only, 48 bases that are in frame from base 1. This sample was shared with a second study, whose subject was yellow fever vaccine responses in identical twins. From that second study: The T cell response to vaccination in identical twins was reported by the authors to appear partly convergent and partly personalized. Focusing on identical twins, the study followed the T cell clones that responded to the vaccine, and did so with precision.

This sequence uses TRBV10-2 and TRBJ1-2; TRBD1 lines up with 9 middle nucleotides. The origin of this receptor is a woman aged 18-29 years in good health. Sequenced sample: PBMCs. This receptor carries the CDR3 CASSETQGARYDGYTF. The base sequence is TGCGCCAGCAGTGAGACACAGGGGGCGCGATATGATGGCTACACCTTC.